Listed here are 9 T cell receptor beta chains from one sample, sequenced in a study of shared clonotypes between healthy human individuals. Only in-frame clones appear in the TCRdb table, and some are missing; sequencing was by immunoSEQ multiplex PCR. The sample yields 2 million to 3 million clones, roughly 93% seen once. Sequences were obtained from naive CD4+ T cells from PBMCs. Subset defined: CD45RA+ positively selected. The source is a young man in good health. Some clones in this sample may be carry-over from other donors' samples.

The chain uses TRBV7-2 and TRBJ2-2, with 11 bases aligning to TRBD2. Per germline, CDR1 SGHTA and CDR2 FQGNSA. This CDR3 region has 16 residues. With 4 bases clipped from V and 8 bases from J, the junction kept 9 bases outside the gene matches. The CDR3 protein is CASSSGSGRARGELFF. DNA for the CDR3: TGTGCCAGCAGCTCCGGTAGCGGGAGGGCGAGGGGGGAGCTGTTTTTT.

V usage is TRBV5-5 and J usage is TRBJ2-7; 8 bases align to TRBD1. V was pared by 3 bases and J by 3 bases, with 11 bases of the junction left unmatched. CDR3 length: 16 amino acids. Germline CDR1 and CDR2: SGHKS and YYEKEE (reference sequence). CDR3 region: CASSSTPRDRGYEQYF. The CDR3 DNA follows: TGTGCCAGCAGCTCTACCCCTCGAGACAGGGGCTACGAGCAGTACTTC. The entire variable domain, with the rest obtained from reference TRBV5-5 and TRBJ2-7, is as follows: DAGVTQSPTHLIKTRGQQVTLRCSPISGHKSVSWYQQVLGQGPQFIFQYYEKEERGRGNFPDRFSARQFPNYSSELNVNALLLGDSALYLCASSSTPRDRGYEQYFGPGTRLTVT.

The chain employs TRBV7-9 and TRBJ1-1; the D is unclear. The CDR3 spans 13 residues. Germline CDR1 is SEHNR and CDR2 is FQNEAQ (reference sequence). V gave up 3 bases and J gave up 5 bases, with 10 bases separating them. In DNA, the CDR3 is TGTGCCAGCAGCTTGGTTGATCTTACTGAAGCTTTCTTT. Translating gives CASSLVDLTEAFF.

A note on this clone: The same CDR3 is also encoded by other DNA sequences in this sample. The rearrangement uses TRBV28 and TRBJ2-7; maybe TRBD1 (5 bases). This CDR3 region has 11 residues. The V end lost 3 bases, the J end lost 7 bases, and 7 bases lay between the germline ends. The germline V gene encodes CDR1 MDHEN and CDR2 SYDVKM. Here the CDR3 reads CASSFRDEQYF. In DNA, the CDR3 is TGTGCCAGCAGTTTCAGGGATGAGCAGTACTTC.

As DNA, the CDR3 is TGCGCCAGCAGCCAAGTCGTAGGGGCGAACAAACCCTACAATGAGCAGTTCTTC. As protein: CASSQVVGANKPYNEQFF. V gene TRBV4-1 combines with J gene TRBJ2-1; perhaps TRBD1 as D (5 bases). The germline V gene has CDR1 MGHRA and CDR2 YSYEKL. V dropped 1 base and J dropped 2 bases, with 18 bases sitting between them. This CDR3 comprises 18 residues.

CDR3 region: CASREDRAEQYF. The CDR3 bases are TGTGCCAGCAGGGAGGACAGGGCCGAGCAGTACTTC. The chain is built from TRBV2 and TRBJ2-7, with 8 bases fitting TRBD1. The length of the CDR3 is 12 residues. The V gene's germline CDR1 is SNHLY and CDR2 FYNNEI. Trimming removed 6 bases from V and 6 bases from J; junction bases left unmatched: 4.

The chain recombines TRBV14 with TRBJ2-5; TRBD2 agrees at 8 bases. The CDR3 is 16 amino acids. Losses at the gene ends were 4 bases for V and 4 bases for J; bases not matched to a gene: 11. The germline CDR1 and CDR2 sequences are SGHDN and FVKESK. This CDR3 is CASSLAGASGRETQYF. In DNA form, the CDR3 reads TGTGCCAGCAGCCTCGCGGGAGCCAGCGGGAGAGAGACCCAGTACTTC.

The rearrangement links TRBV25-1 to TRBJ2-7, with D perhaps matching TRBD1 (5 bases). The CDR3 has 14 residues. Germline V lookup: CDR1 MGHDK, CDR2 SYGVNS. Trimming took off 2 bases at V and 4 bases at J, with 12 bases between the two ends. The CDR3 DNA reads as TGTGCCAGCAGTGAACCCCAACAGGCTTACGAGCAGTACTTC. Protein: CASSEPQQAYEQYF.

The chain employs TRBV14 and TRBJ2-7; TRBD1 or TRBD2 may be the D gene (5 bases each). CDR3 length equals 13 residues. V was pared by 7 bases and J by 7 bases, with 17 bases between. The germline CDR1 and CDR2 sequences are SGHDN and FVKESK. The DNA of the CDR3 is TGTGCCAGCAATTCCCAAACGTGGGGGGAGCAGTACTTC. Translation gives CASNSQTWGEQYF.